The 6 T cell receptor beta chains reported below all come from one sample, sequenced in a study of regulatory T cells in long-lasting Graves disease. Through Arm-PCR of CDR3 regions and iRepertoire HTBI primers, TCR beta libraries were built. MiXCR was run by TCRdb on the multiplex PCR reads, yielding one entry per CDR3 protein. This table has about 290,000 distinct CDR3 sequences, approximately 20% appearing once. Time point defined: persistent/refractory GD, antithyroid drugs over 5 years with positive TRAb. Making the TCR library involved RNA that had been extracted from PBMCs. The source material was peripheral blood mononuclear cells (PBMCs), sampled when the disease was refractory, from a patient treated with antithyroid drugs. These receptors were collected from a female donor with Graves disease.

A remark on this clonotype: Mismatch with germline at one junction end may stem from a read error. The chain is built from TRBV7-8 and TRBJ2-4, with D perhaps TRBD2 (6 bases). This CDR3 spans 13 amino acids. Germline V gene sequence: CDR1 SGHVS, CDR2 FQNEAQ. As DNA, the CDR3 is TGTGCCAGCAGCTTTACTGTGCGGGACTTCGGGTTCTTC. Translation: CASSFTVRDFGFF.

The chain employs TRBV2 and TRBJ2-7; D unclear. V dropped 4 bases and J dropped 4 bases, with 14 bases sitting between them. The germline gives CDR1 SNHLY, CDR2 FYNNEI. The CDR3 totals 14 residues. The CDR3 spells CASSAGATRYEQYF. For the CDR3, the DNA is TGTGCCAGCAGTGCAGGTGCGACTCGATACGAGCAGTACTTC.

The chain has TRBV5-1 and TRBJ2-2; D is uncertain. The CDR3 runs to 14 residues. V dropped 6 bases and J dropped 4 bases, with 13 bases sitting between them. CDR1 is SGHRS, CDR2 YFSETQ, per germline. The DNA of the CDR3 is TGCGCCAGCAAGGAAGCCAGTACCACCGGGGAGCTGTTTTTT. Amino acid sequence: CASKEASTTGELFF.

Ten or more counts support this clonotype. V gene TRBV28 combines with J gene TRBJ1-2; possibly TRBD1 for D (5 bases). Trimming removed 5 bases at V and 1 base at J, with 11 bases between. Germline assignment: CDR1 MDHEN and CDR2 SYDVKM. The CDR3 extends over 14 amino acids. The CDR3 protein is CASSGGAFNYGYTF. The CDR3 DNA is TGTGCCAGCAGTGGCGGGGCCTTTAACTATGGCTACACCTTC.

J is TRBJ1-6 and V is TRBV15; 8 positions agree with TRBD1. The CDR3 contains 15 residues. Unmatched junction bases numbered 6, after V lost 1 base and J lost 10 bases. Per the germline V gene, CDR1 is LNHNV and CDR2 is YYDKDF (reference sequence). DNA of the CDR3: TGTGCCACCAGCAGAGGCCTACAGGGGGAATCACCCCTCCACTTT. This gives the protein CATSRGLQGESPLHF. Variable domain in full (rest from reference TRBV15 and TRBJ1-6): DAMVIQNPRYQVTQFGKPVTLSCSQTLNHNVMYWYQQKSSQAPKLLFHYYDKDFNNEADTPDNFQSRRPNTSFCFLDIRSPGLGDTAMYLCATSRGLQGESPLHFGNGTRLTVT.

This chain uses TRBV27 with TRBJ2-7, with 7 bases identical to TRBD2. J gave up 9 bases and V 3 bases, and 8 bases lay outside the gene matches. CDR3 length equals 13 residues. CDR1 is MNHEY, CDR2 SMNVEV, per germline (reference sequence). CDR3 sequence (DNA): TGTGCCAGCAGTTTCCAAAGTTCGGGAGGGCAGTACTTC. Its translation: CASSFQSSGGQYF.